Listed below are T cell receptor beta chains from one sample, sequenced in a study of beta chain features in type 1 diabetes. Assay used: immunoSEQ multiplex PCR; TCRdb lists only in-frame clones, some missing. Of fewer than 900,000 clones in the sample, 17% were seen once. The source material was naive CD4+ T cells from blood. The receptors here all came from a woman under 30 in good health. CDR3s include the opening cysteine and the closing phenylalanine or tryptophan. The D gene is left open where the match is weak. Clone size is not always given. Where it is, it says once, few, many or a class for expanded clones.

size,V,D,J,DNA,CDR3
.,TRBV28,TRBD2,TRBJ2-5,TGTGCCAGCAGTCCAGCTAGCGGCAAACAAGAGACCCAGTACTTC,CASSPASGKQETQYF
few,TRBV4-2,TRBD2,TRBJ2-7,TGTGCCAGCAGCCAAGGGGATGCGGGAGGGACGGGTAGCTACGAGCAGTACTTC,CASSQGDAGGTGSYEQYF
few,TRBV19,TRBD1,TRBJ1-1,TGTGCCAGTAGTTCGAGGGACAGGGTGACTGAAGCTTTCTTT,CASSSRDRVTEAFF
few,TRBV18,TRBD1,TRBJ2-7,TGTGCCAGCACCGGGACAGGGGTCGAGCAGTACTTC,CASTGTGVEQYF
few,TRBV2,TRBD1,TRBJ2-7,TGTGCCAGCAGGGGACAGATATCCTACGAGCAGTACTTC,CASRGQISYEQYF
few,TRBV5-6,TRBD1,TRBJ2-7,TGTGCCAGCAGCTGGACAGGTCGCACCTACGAGCAGTACTTC,CASSWTGRTYEQYF
.,TRBV28,TRBD1,TRBJ1-1,TGTGCCAGCAGCCTGGACAGGGGTAAAGCTTTCTTT,CASSLDRGKAFF
few,TRBV28,.,TRBJ2-1,TGTGCCAGCAGCCTAACGGCCCAGGGGCTGTACAATGAGCAGTTCTTC,CASSLTAQGLYNEQFF
.,TRBV20-1,.,TRBJ2-7,TGCAGTGCTCCTAGTTACGTGCAGTACTTC,CSAPSYVQYF
few,TRBV6-5,.,TRBJ1-1,TGTGCCAGCAGTTTTAGGACAGACACTGAAGCTTTCTTT,CASSFRTDTEAFF
few,TRBV23-1,TRBD2,TRBJ2-7,TGCGCCAGCAGTCAAGATGGCGGGAGGAGTAACTACGAGCAGTACTTC,CASSQDGGRSNYEQYF
.,TRBV27,.,TRBJ1-5,TGTGCCAGCAGTCGGGACCTTGGCAATCAGCCCCAGCATTTT,CASSRDLGNQPQHF
.,TRBV19,.,TRBJ1-1,TGTGCCAGTAGTATCCGACTACCAAACACTGAAGCTTTCTTT,CASSIRLPNTEAFF
few,TRBV21-1,.,TRBJ2-1,TGTGCCAGCAGCAATACAGGACCACATCCCAATGAGCAGTTCTTC,CASSNTGPHPNEQFF